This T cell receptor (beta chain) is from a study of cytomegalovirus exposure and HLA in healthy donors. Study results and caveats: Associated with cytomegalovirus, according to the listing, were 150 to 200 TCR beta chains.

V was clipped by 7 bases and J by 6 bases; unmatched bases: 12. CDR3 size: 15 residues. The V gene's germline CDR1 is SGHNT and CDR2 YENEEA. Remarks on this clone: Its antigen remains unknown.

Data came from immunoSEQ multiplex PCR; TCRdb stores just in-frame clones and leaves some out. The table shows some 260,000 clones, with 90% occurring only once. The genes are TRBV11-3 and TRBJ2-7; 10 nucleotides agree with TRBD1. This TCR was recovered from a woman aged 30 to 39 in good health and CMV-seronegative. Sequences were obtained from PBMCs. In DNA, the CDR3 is TGTGCCAGCACCAACTCGGGGACAGGGGCGAGCGAGCAGTACTTC. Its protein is CASTNSGTGASEQYF.